This TCR beta chain stems from a study of CD8 T cells in Susac syndrome. An amount of RNA that ranged from about 0.45 to 1 ug was reverse transcribed with random hexamers. TCRdb fed the immunoSEQ multiplex PCR reads into MiXCR, producing one record per CDR3 protein. The repertoire consists of 400,000 to 550,000 distinct CDR3 sequences, with more than 80% occurring once and the leading ten covering approximately 0.11%. This CDR3 has 15 residues. Germline CDR1 and CDR2: SNHLY and FYNNEI. V was pared by 7 bases and J by 1 base, with 16 bases between. The chain joins TRBV2 to TRBJ1-1; weak D call: TRBD1 (5 bases). Sequencing was carried out using CD8+ T cells from PBMCs. This TCR derives from a human donor with multiple sclerosis. CDR3 in amino acids: CASMSRVYENTEAFF. In DNA form, the CDR3 reads TGTGCCAGCATGAGCAGGGTGTATGAGAACACTGAAGCTTTCTTT.